Each of the 17 T cell receptor beta chains below was sequenced from the same sample in a study of blood T cell repertoires in COVID-19. Method: immunoSEQ multiplex PCR; TCRdb's copy keeps in-frame clones and lacks some. The table records some 130,000 clones, 70% to 80% of them present only once. Sequencing was performed on peripheral blood. The receptors come from a man aged 55 to 70 who had recovered from COVID-19.

The V call is TRBV30, the J call TRBJ1-4; no clear D. Germline CDR1 GTSNPN, CDR2 SVGIG (reference sequence). This CDR3 has 13 residues. Trimming took 0 bases from V and 8 from J, leaving 10 bases between them. This CDR3 reads CAWSVPVFEKLFF. The CDR3, as DNA: TGTGCCTGGAGTGTCCCGGTTTTCGAAAAACTGTTTTTT.

This chain joins TRBV5-1 and TRBJ2-5, with a tentative D call TRBD1 (6 bases). Germline CDR1 SGHRS, CDR2 YFSETQ. CDR3 length equals 14 residues. The V end lost 4 bases, the J end lost 3 bases, and 13 bases lay between the germline ends. The CDR3 DNA reads TGCGCCAGCAGCCCCGGGACACCCAAAGAGACCCAGTACTTC. It translates to CASSPGTPKETQYF.

This clone showed up just once. This chain joins TRBV18 and TRBJ1-5, with TRBD1 as a possible D gene (6 bases). The length of the CDR3 is 13 residues. Germline loops: CDR1 KGHSH, CDR2 LQKENI. V lost 3 bases to trimming and J lost 4 bases, with 7 bases between them. The CDR3 bases are TGTGCCAGCTCACCTGGGACAAATCAGCCCCAGCATTTT. Translated: CASSPGTNQPQHF.

The chain recombines TRBV10-3 with TRBJ2-7, with 8 bases matching TRBD2. V lost 4 bases, J lost 7 bases, and 9 bases stayed unmatched. CDR1 and CDR2 from the germline V gene are ENHRY and SYGVKD. The CDR3 length is 14 residues. CDR3 region: CAISVSAGAPEQYF. In nucleotides, the CDR3 is TGTGCCATCAGTGTCTCAGCGGGGGCCCCAGAGCAGTACTTC.

CDR3 amino acids: CASSYAAVPSTDTQYF. The CDR3 DNA sequence: TGTGCCAGCAGTTACGCCGCGGTCCCAAGCACAGATACGCAGTATTTT. The chain joins TRBV6-5 to TRBJ2-3; no reliable D call. The CDR3 sequence is 16 residues long. Between the trimmed V and J ends, which lost 2 bases and 0 bases, there was a span of 12 bases. The germline gives CDR1 MNHEY, CDR2 SVGAGI.

Here the CDR3 DNA reads TGTGCCTGGAGTCCTAACAGGGAGGGGGATGGCTACACCTTC. This translates into CAWSPNREGDGYTF. V usage is TRBV30 and J usage is TRBJ1-2, with D perhaps matching TRBD1 (6 bases). Germline assignment: CDR1 GTSNPN and CDR2 SVGIG (reference sequence). V lost 2 bases and J 6 bases, leaving 16 bases between the germline ends. The CDR3 totals 14 residues.

V and J are TRBV6-6 and TRBJ2-2, with 10 bases identical to TRBD1. The V gene's germline CDR1 is MNHNY and CDR2 SVGAGI (reference sequence). This CDR3 is 15 amino acids long. The ends lost 5 bases at V and 4 bases at J; junction bases unmatched: 4. CDR3 residues: CASSARTGGTGELFF. The DNA for the CDR3 is TGTGCCAGCAGTGCGAGGACAGGGGGCACCGGGGAGCTGTTTTTT.

This chain connects TRBV11-2 to TRBJ2-2; TRBD2 matches 12 bases. This CDR3 comprises 15 residues. V gave up 8 bases and J gave up 13 bases; unmatched junction bases: 14. Germline-derived CDR1 and CDR2 are SGHAT and FQNNGV. In DNA form, the CDR3 reads TGTGCCAGCTCATCGTCGGCTAGCGGGGGGGCAGGGCTGTTTTTT. Translation: CASSSSASGGAGLFF.

The chain joins TRBV6-5 to TRBJ2-7; 8 bases line up with TRBD2. Germline loops: CDR1 MNHEY, CDR2 SVGAGI. With V trimmed by 5 bases and J by 1 base, 7 bases remained unmatched. The CDR3 is made up of 15 amino acids. Written as DNA, the CDR3 is TGTGCCAGCAGTAAGCGGGAGAGTGTTTCCTACGAGCAGTACTTC. The encoded protein is CASSKRESVSYEQYF.

This clone was seen just once. The chain carries TRBV6-6 and TRBJ2-2, with 11 bases that match TRBD2. The germline V gene encodes CDR1 MNHNY and CDR2 SVGAGI (reference sequence). CDR3 length: 15 residues. Trimming cost V 2 bases and J 10 bases; bases outside gene matches: 6. This CDR3 reads CASSYLSGGAEELFF. The CDR3 nucleotides read TGTGCCAGCAGTTACCTTAGCGGGGGGGCCGAGGAGCTGTTTTTT.

J is TRBJ2-5 and V is TRBV7-3, with TRBD1 matching 7 bases. The junction had 8 bases not matched to a gene; V was cut back by 5 bases and J by 2 bases. The germline V gene encodes CDR1 SGHTA and CDR2 FQGTGA. This CDR3 is built from 15 residues. As DNA, the CDR3 is TGTGCCAGCAGCAGTTGGGGGACAGCGCAAGAGACCCAGTACTTC. Amino acid sequence: CASSSWGTAQETQYF. The whole variable domain, filled in from reference TRBV7-3 and TRBJ2-5, reads GAGVSQTPSNKVTEKGKYVELRCDPISGHTALYWYRQSLGQGPEFLIYFQGTGAADDSGLPNDRFFAVRPEGSVSTLKIQRTERGDSAVYLCASSSWGTAQETQYFGPGTRLLVL.

The CDR3 region is CASSRQGASWSNQPQHF. Here the CDR3 DNA reads TGTGCCAGCAGTAGACAGGGGGCCTCCTGGAGTAATCAGCCCCAGCATTTT. The chain recombines TRBV6-2 or TRBV6-3 with TRBJ1-5; TRBD1 matches 10 bases. From germline, CDR1 is MNHEY and CDR2 SVGEGT. Trimming took 5 bases from V and 4 from J; bases not matched to a gene: 11. The CDR3 runs to 17 residues.

The chain uses TRBV11-2 and TRBJ2-3; 8 nucleotides agree with TRBD1. V lost 2 bases and J lost 0; bases outside the gene matches: 7. CDR3 length equals 17 residues. Germline-derived CDR1 and CDR2 are SGHAT and FQNNGV. CDR3 amino acids: CASSLRGQALSTDTQYF. CDR3 DNA: TGTGCCAGCAGCTTAAGGGGACAGGCGCTTAGCACAGATACGCAGTATTTT.

The chain has TRBV2 and TRBJ2-7, with TRBD1 matching 8 bases. The CDR3 has 12 amino acids. Germline V lookup: CDR1 SNHLY, CDR2 FYNNEI. J lost 7 bases, V lost 8 bases, and 7 bases had no gene match. This CDR3 reads CASVDRAGEQYF. The CDR3 nucleotides read TGTGCCAGCGTGGACAGGGCGGGTGAGCAGTACTTC.

This chain links TRBV6-5 with TRBJ1-1; D perhaps matches TRBD1 (5 bases). The CDR3 has 16 amino acids. The V gene's germline CDR1 is MNHEY and CDR2 SVGAGI. Trimming left V 0 bases short and J 5 bases short, with 16 bases between. CDR3 nucleotides: TGTGCCAGCAGTTACTCGAAGCGCCATTACAGGACTGAAGCTTTCTTT. Protein sequence: CASSYSKRHYRTEAFF.

The sample holds one count of this clone. This chain links TRBV5-6 with TRBJ1-1, with 8 bases fitting TRBD1. The CDR3 covers 15 residues. J was trimmed by 4 bases and V by 1 base; bases with no gene match: 6. Germline CDR1 reads SGHDT; CDR2 reads YYEEEE. The CDR3 bases are TGTGCCAGCAGCTTGACCGGACAGGGCGGCACTGAAGCTTTCTTT. This codes for CASSLTGQGGTEAFF.

The chain couples TRBV6-5 to TRBJ1-1; possibly TRBD1 for D (5 bases). Germline CDR1 reads MNHEY; CDR2 reads SVGAGI. The CDR3 consists of 16 residues. Trimming took 2 bases from V and 3 from J, leaving 16 bases between them. CDR3 in DNA: TGTGCCAGCAGTTACAGTAAGGGTGGGGGGTACACTGAAGCTTTCTTT. Its translation is CASSYSKGGGYTEAFF.